This T cell receptor beta chain appears in the sequencing data of a study of T cells in Graves' hyperthyroidism and ophthalmopathy. The V end was cut by 6 bases, the J end by 8 bases, with 19 bases between. The CDR3 length is 15 residues. CDR1 is LNHDA, CDR2 SQIVND, per germline (reference sequence). This clonotype appeared many times. Amplification yielded TCR beta CDR3 regions, with RNA transcripts as the source. HTBI primers were the set used in a first-round RT-PCR of the TCR CDR3. TCRdb fed the multiplex PCR reads into MiXCR, producing one record per CDR3 protein. The sample carries some 600,000 distinct CDR3 sequences, 11% to 15% recorded once.

The sequenced sample was blood. The rearrangement joins TRBV19 to TRBJ1-4; D gene unclear. The TCR sequence derives from a woman aged 30 to 39 with Graves' hyperthyroidism that later progressed to Graves' ophthalmopathy. This CDR3 is CASRDLDYQLEKLFF. For the CDR3, the DNA is TGTGCCAGTAGGGATTTGGACTACCAGCTGGAAAAACTGTTTTTT.